The clone carrying this T cell receptor beta chain has more than one count but fewer than ten. What it binds is unknown. The sample comes from a study of T cell repertoires in cytomegalovirus infection. Study at large: Selected CMV epitopes included recently identified HLA-C-restricted ones as well as well-studied HLA-B-restricted ones. Both CMV infection and a matching HLA type were indicated by public TCR beta signatures.

The germline gives CDR1 KGHDR, CDR2 SFDVKD. This CDR3 has 17 amino acids. V shed 1 base and J 5 bases; nucleotides not matched to a gene: 9. TCRdb ran MiXCR on the reads and lists one entry per CDR3 protein. Of about 220,000 distinct CDR3 sequences detected, approximately 38% appear once; the ten largest clones hold 59%. Findings and limits, study-wide: CMV-specific TCR beta clonotypes restricted by HLA-C were the ones dominating the ex vivo response. Public TCR beta family frequency separated CMV-and-HLA carriers, including in an independent cohort.

The J gene is TRBJ2-2, the V gene TRBV24-1; 7 bases agree with TRBD1. The sequences come from CD8+ T cells from cultured PBMCs, collected from culture after CMV antigen stimulation. This clonotype originated in a human donor in good health (CMV status not recorded). Some clones in this sample may be carry-over from other donors' samples. CDR3 region: CATSDFAGTAGTGELFF. CDR3 coding DNA: TGTGCCACCAGTGATTTCGCCGGGACAGCCGGGACCGGGGAGCTGTTTTTT.